This is a list of T cell receptor beta chains from one sample in a study of blood T cell repertoires in COVID-19. Using immunoSEQ multiplex PCR, the repertoire was profiled, and TCRdb retains in-frame clones only, with some absent. The data hold around 77,000 clones, with approximately 90% observed a single time. Specimen: peripheral blood. The receptors were sampled from a woman aged 55 to 70 with active COVID-19. Each CDR3 is given without its conserved first and last residue. The D gene is left open where the match is weak. The size field is filled for only some rows; it gives once, few, many or a size class.

v_gene	abundance	d_gene	CDR3aa
TRBV6-6	.	TRBD1	ASSQGQGEYGYT
TRBV29-1	.	.	SVAWQGNTIY
TRBV6-5	.	TRBD1	ASRVGTDTYEQY
TRBV4-1	.	TRBD1	ATRQGAILRSTNEKLF
TRBV6-5	.	TRBD1	ASTGPLEAQY
TRBV15	few	.	ATSRTVTGNTIY
TRBV28	.	.	ASSSPVALGARKQY
TRBV2	.	TRBD1	ASRNRGGLETQY
TRBV6-2/TRBV6-3	.	.	ASSRLAIYEQY
TRBV28	.	TRBD2	ASSSYRGSGRAYETQY
TRBV10-3	.	.	AISDSGGFAYEQY
TRBV10-3	once	TRBD1	AIRGTGGNGYT
TRBV7-8	.	TRBD1	ASSFRRTGSMETQY
TRBV27	.	TRBD1	ASSSGQGSSPLH
TRBV28	.	TRBD2	ASSFKTSGSGIYEQY
TRBV27	once	TRBD1	ASSQGASTEAF
TRBV18	few	.	ASSPGGAINQPQH
TRBV5-1	.	.	ASSPTHSSTNEKLF
TRBV28	.	.	ASSPTQGARADEQF
TRBV5-1	.	TRBD1	ASSTRDRGLYGYT
TRBV28	.	.	ASSSLRAQY
TRBV7-8	.	TRBD1	ASSLGTGPYGYT